This TCR beta chain appears in the sequencing data of a study of T-cell memory formation after mild COVID-19. Study overall: TCR clusters largely stayed donor specific.

Employing constant-segment primers, 5'RACE generated TCR alpha and TCR beta cDNA libraries bearing sample barcodes and UMIs. TCRdb used MiXCR to reprocess the 5' RACE reads, holding one entry per CDR3 protein. Seen here are hundreds of thousands of distinct CDR3 sequences, approximately 25% observed once, and the top ten hold around 8.1%. This CDR3 is 18 amino acids long. Trimming cost V 1 base and J 4 bases, with 18 bases left between them. Looked up from germline, CDR1 is SGDLS and CDR2 is YYNGEE. As regards this clonotype: Antigen specificity is unknown.

Study observations and caveats: There were some responding clones in pre-infection memory, which suggested that cross-reactive memory had joined.

The TCR sequence derives from an adult woman who had mild COVID-19 (a few samples of this study predate the infection). Cell type and time point are not known. The sample was PBMCs or a T cell subset sorted from them (not recorded which). The J gene is TRBJ2-6, the V gene TRBV9, with a weak D call TRBD2 (6 bases). CDR3 nucleotide sequence: TGTGCCAGCAGCGTAAGAGTGGAATGGGAGGCCGGGGCCAACGTCCTGACTTTC. Encoded protein: CASSVRVEWEAGANVLTF.